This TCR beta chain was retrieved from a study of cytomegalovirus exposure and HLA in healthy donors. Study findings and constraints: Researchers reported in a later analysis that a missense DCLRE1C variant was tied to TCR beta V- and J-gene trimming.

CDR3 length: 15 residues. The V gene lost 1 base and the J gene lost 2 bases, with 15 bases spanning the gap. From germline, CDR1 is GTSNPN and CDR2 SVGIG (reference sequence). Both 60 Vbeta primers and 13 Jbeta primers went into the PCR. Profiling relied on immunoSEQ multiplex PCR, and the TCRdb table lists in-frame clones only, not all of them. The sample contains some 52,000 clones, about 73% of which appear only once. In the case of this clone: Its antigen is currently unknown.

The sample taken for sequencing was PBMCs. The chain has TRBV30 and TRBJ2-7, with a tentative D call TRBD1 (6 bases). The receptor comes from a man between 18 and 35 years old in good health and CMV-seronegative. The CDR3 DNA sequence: TGTGCCTGGAGTGGGGGGACCTCAGGGGCCTACGAGCAGTACTTC. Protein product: CAWSGGTSGAYEQYF.